The 29 T cell receptor beta chains below all came from one sample that was sequenced in a study of T cells in localized non-small cell lung cancer (dated by TCRdb to the early 2020s). The library came from the immunoSEQ multiplex PCR assay. TCRdb re-hosts the immuneACCESS table, in-frame sequences only. Its copies lack some clones; in the studies checked, an unresolved V gene accounts for under half of them, and the cause for the rest is not known. Here the sample has 90,000 to 95,000 clones; about nine tenths occur a single time. The top ten clones comprise 15% of the sample. This material consisted of peripheral blood, taken before any cancer treatment. These receptors all come from a man aged 35 to 70 with stage I squamous cell lung carcinoma.

V is TRBV13 and J is TRBJ2-7, with D perhaps TRBD1 (7 bases). Germline values: CDR1 PRHDT, CDR2 FYEKMQ (reference sequence). The CDR3 has 16 amino acids. The V and J ends lost 3 bases and 3 bases respectively, with 18 bases between them. The CDR3 region has the DNA TGTGCCAGCAGCTTCCGACCTGGAGGGGGCCACTACGAGCAGTACTTC. This gives the protein CASSFRPGGGHYEQYF.

In DNA form, the CDR3 reads TGCGCCAGCAGCTTTTATAGACAGGGGGTTAACTATGGCTACACCTTC. Protein: CASSFYRQGVNYGYTF. This chain links TRBV5-1 with TRBJ1-2; 9 bases line up with TRBD1. V was clipped by 2 bases and J by 1 base; unmatched bases: 6. The length of the CDR3 is 16 residues. The V gene's germline CDR1 is SGHRS and CDR2 YFSETQ.

This clone was seen a few times. The chain combines TRBV11-3 with TRBJ2-2; 7 nucleotides line up with TRBD1. V was pared by 1 base and J by 6 bases, with 5 bases of the junction left unmatched. CDR3 length equals 15 residues. CDR1 and CDR2 from the germline V gene are SGHNT and YENEEA. CDR3 bases: TGTGCCAGCAGCTTAGCCTACAGGGGTTCCGGGGAGCTGTTTTTT. This sequence encodes CASSLAYRGSGELFF.

The CDR3 region is CASSISLAASNNSPLHF. The CDR3 region has the DNA TGTGCCAGTAGTATATCGCTGGCAGCTTCGAATAATTCACCCCTCCACTTT. The chain uses TRBV19 and TRBJ1-6; D ambiguous. The CDR3 has 17 residues. The germline CDR1 and CDR2 sequences are LNHDA and SQIVND (reference sequence). V lost 2 bases and J 5 bases, leaving 16 bases between the germline ends.

This clone was recorded only once. This chain connects TRBV7-9 to TRBJ1-1; 7 nucleotides align to TRBD1. This CDR3 contains 17 residues. V was clipped by 1 base and J by 0 bases; unmatched bases: 8. Germline CDR1 SEHNR, CDR2 FQNEAQ (reference sequence). CDR3 nucleotides: TGTGCCAGCAGCTTAGAAGGACAGGCCGTAATGAACACTGAAGCTTTCTTT. Translated: CASSLEGQAVMNTEAFF.

The chain is built from TRBV23-1 and TRBJ1-6, with 9 bases aligning to TRBD1. TRBV23-1 qualifies as an ORF whose function is uncertain. V was pared by 6 bases and J by 5 bases, with 5 bases of the junction left unmatched. The CDR3 runs 15 residues. DNA of the CDR3: TGCGCCAGCAGCCGCGGACAGGGGCATAATTCACCCCTCCACTTT. Translating it yields CASSRGQGHNSPLHF.

V is TRBV27 and J is TRBJ2-5; no firm D call. The V end was cut by 4 bases, the J end by 5 bases, with 20 bases between. CDR1 is MNHEY, CDR2 SMNVEV, per germline (reference sequence). The length of the CDR3 is 16 residues. CDR3 protein: CASSSLLPLLGETQYF. The DNA for the CDR3 is TGTGCCAGCAGTTCCCTTTTACCCCTGCTTGGGGAGACCCAGTACTTC.

This rearrangement joins TRBV5-8 to TRBJ2-6, with 7 bases aligning to TRBD1. The junction had 7 bases not matched to a gene; V was cut back by 4 bases and J by 0 bases. In germline, CDR1 is SGHTS, CDR2 YDEGEE. CDR3 size: 17 residues. The CDR3 DNA is TGTGCCAGCAGCCCCGGACAGGACTCCTCTGGGGCCAACGTCCTGACTTTC. It translates to CASSPGQDSSGANVLTF.

The V call is TRBV6-5, the J call TRBJ1-1; 7 bases agree with TRBD1. The V gene's germline CDR1 is MNHEY and CDR2 SVGAGI. The CDR3 is 15 residues long. After removal of 6 bases from V and 0 bases from J, the junction contained 7 bases not matched to a gene. CDR3 nucleotide sequence: TGTGCCAGCAGAAAGACAGGGCTCCTGAACACTGAAGCTTTCTTT. This codes for CASRKTGLLNTEAFF.

The genes are TRBV2 and TRBJ2-3, with TRBD2 identical over 11 bases. This CDR3 region has 15 residues. The germline gives CDR1 SNHLY, CDR2 FYNNEI. V lost 7 bases and J lost 3; bases outside the gene matches: 6. The CDR3 protein is CASTLTSGGTDTQYF. CDR3 nucleotide sequence: TGTGCCAGCACCCTAACTAGCGGGGGAACAGATACGCAGTATTTT.

The rearrangement uses TRBV9 and TRBJ2-5; possible D gene TRBD2, 6 bases. The CDR3 covers 13 residues. Trimming took 0 bases from V and 3 from J, leaving 6 bases between them. The germline CDR1 and CDR2 sequences are SGDLS and YYNGEE. In nucleotides, the CDR3 is TGTGCCAGCAGCGTAGGGGGGGAAGAGACCCAGTACTTC. This sequence encodes CASSVGGEETQYF.

V is TRBV12-5 and J is TRBJ2-5; D is undetermined. CDR1 LGHNT and CDR2 FRNRAP come from the germline V gene. Trimming shortened V by 2 bases and J by 1 base, and 5 bases separated the two germline ends. The CDR3 length is 13 residues. The CDR3 is CASGLWGQETQYF. DNA of the CDR3: TGTGCTAGTGGTTTGTGGGGCCAAGAGACCCAGTACTTC.

The chain employs TRBV6-4 and TRBJ2-1, with 8 bases lining up with TRBD2. From germline, CDR1 is MRHNA and CDR2 SNTAGT. The CDR3 extends over 19 amino acids. V shed 6 bases and J 0 bases; nucleotides not matched to a gene: 16. CDR3 bases: TGTGCCAGCAGCGCGAGCCCCCTCGCGGGGGGCAACTCCTACAATGAGCAGTTCTTC. It encodes CASSASPLAGGNSYNEQFF.

This clone was seen only once. The V gene is TRBV30, the J gene TRBJ2-5; a possible D gene is TRBD2 (6 bases). The germline CDR1 and CDR2 sequences are GTSNPN and SVGIG (reference sequence). This CDR3 spans 15 amino acids. Trimming pared 2 bases from V and 6 bases from J, leaving 19 bases between. The CDR3 DNA reads TGTGCCTGGAGTAGTCAGTTTGCGGGGCCCCAGACCCAGTACTTC. This sequence encodes CAWSSQFAGPQTQYF.

V and J are TRBV27 and TRBJ1-6, with D perhaps matching TRBD1 (6 bases). Germline CDR1 is MNHEY and CDR2 is SMNVEV (reference sequence). Deletions cut 7 bases from V and 7 bases from J, with 8 bases between. The CDR3 has 12 amino acids. CDR3 loop: CASNQGNSPLHF. CDR3 in DNA: TGTGCCAGCAACCAGGGGAATTCACCCCTCCACTTT.

The genes are TRBV18 and TRBJ2-2; unclear D gene. The germline V and J ends were trimmed by 3 bases and 3 bases, with 5 bases remaining between them. There are 13 residues in the CDR3. CDR1 and CDR2 (germline): KGHSH, LQKENI. The CDR3 sequence is CASSPVDTGELFF. For the CDR3, the DNA is TGTGCCAGCTCACCGGTAGACACCGGGGAGCTGTTTTTT.

The rearrangement links TRBV7-6 to TRBJ1-6; 8 positions match TRBD1. Germline V CDR1 and CDR2: SGHVS, FNYEAQ. Unmatched junction bases numbered 4, after V lost 5 bases and J lost 7 bases. The CDR3 length is 14 residues. CDR3 in DNA: TGTGCCAGCAGCAGGACAGGGAGAAATTCACCCCTCCACTTT. Residues: CASSRTGRNSPLHF.

The V gene is TRBV28, the J gene TRBJ1-4; D possibly corresponds to TRBD1 (5 bases). V was cut by 6 bases and J by 7 bases, with 15 bases left in between. Germline-derived CDR1 and CDR2 are MDHEN and SYDVKM. The CDR3 has 14 amino acids. CDR3 amino acids: CASSSRDFSEKLFF. CDR3 nucleotide sequence: TGTGCCAGCAGCTCCCGGGACTTCAGTGAAAAACTGTTTTTT.

This clone showed up just once. The chain is built from TRBV28 and TRBJ1-2, with TRBD1 identical over 9 bases. J lost 4 bases, V lost 5 bases, and 5 bases had no gene match. This CDR3 comprises 14 residues. From germline, CDR1 is MDHEN and CDR2 SYDVKM. In nucleotides, the CDR3 is TGTGCCAGCAGTGGGACAGGGCCTCCCTATGGCTACACCTTC. It translates to CASSGTGPPYGYTF.

Worth noting for this clone: Other DNA sequences in the same sample also yield this CDR3. The CDR3 DNA sequence: TGTGCCAGCAGCGTAGGCAGCCTTGGAAACACCATATATTTT. Amino acid sequence: CASSVGSLGNTIYF. The chain is built from TRBV9 and TRBJ1-3; D unclear. The CDR3 contains 14 residues. Trimming pared 0 bases from V and 3 bases from J, leaving 7 bases between. Germline V gene sequence: CDR1 SGDLS, CDR2 YYNGEE.

The rearrangement links TRBV5-6 to TRBJ1-1; 8 bases align to TRBD1. The CDR3 has 17 amino acids. The trim removed 3 bases at V and 4 bases at J, leaving 14 bases unmatched. In germline, CDR1 is SGHDT, CDR2 YYEEEE. CDR3 sequence: CASSSNTGGDGTTEAFF. The CDR3 DNA is TGTGCCAGCAGCTCTAACACAGGGGGGGACGGGACCACTGAAGCTTTCTTT.

The gene calls are TRBV28 and TRBJ2-1; the D gene could be TRBD1 or TRBD2 (5 bases each). The CDR3 extends over 17 amino acids. CDR1 is MDHEN, CDR2 SYDVKM, per germline. Trimming pared 5 bases from V and 2 bases from J, leaving 19 bases between. The CDR3 bases are TGTGCCAGCAGTGGGGGTCCCGGGTTGGGGGCCTACAATGAGCAGTTCTTC. It specifies CASSGGPGLGAYNEQFF.

J is TRBJ1-6 and V is TRBV18, with 7 bases identical to TRBD1. V was pared by 2 bases and J by 7 bases, with 8 bases of the junction left unmatched. The CDR3 sequence is 16 residues long. Germline V gives CDR1 KGHSH, CDR2 LQKENI. CDR3 nucleotides: TGTGCCAGCTCACCAGCGACAGGGACGGGGAATTCACCCCTCCACTTT. This codes for CASSPATGTGNSPLHF.

The V gene is TRBV19, the J gene TRBJ2-3; perhaps TRBD1 as D (6 bases). The CDR3 is 17 residues long. Germline CDR1 and CDR2: LNHDA and SQIVND (reference sequence). V dropped 3 bases and J dropped 3 bases, with 19 bases sitting between them. The CDR3 spells CASSIAGAGRGTDTQYF. CDR3 bases: TGTGCCAGTAGTATTGCCGGGGCCGGTAGGGGGACAGATACGCAGTATTTT.

V gene TRBV5-1 combines with J gene TRBJ1-1; D perhaps matches TRBD1 (5 bases). The V gene's germline CDR1 is SGHRS and CDR2 YFSETQ. The CDR3 length is 16 residues. V dropped 1 base and J dropped 3 bases, with 16 bases sitting between them. CDR3 coding DNA: TGCGCCAGCAGCTTGTGGGGGGTGGGTTTTGACACTGAAGCTTTCTTT. It encodes CASSLWGVGFDTEAFF. Full variable domain (outside the CDR3, taken from reference TRBV5-1 and TRBJ1-1): KAGVTQTPRYLIKTRGQQVTLSCSPISGHRSVSWYQQTPGQGLQFLFEYFSETQRNKGNFPGRFSGRQFSNSRSEMNVSTLELGDSALYLCASSLWGVGFDTEAFFGQGTRLTVV.

The chain employs TRBV28 and TRBJ1-1, with D hard to call. V lost 3 bases, J lost 5 bases, and 7 bases lay in between. The CDR3 runs to 12 residues. Germline assignment: CDR1 MDHEN and CDR2 SYDVKM. In DNA form, the CDR3 reads TGTGCCAGCAGTTTCGGCTGGACTGAAGCTTTCTTT. It specifies CASSFGWTEAFF.

V usage is TRBV19 and J usage is TRBJ2-7, with 11 bases lining up with TRBD2. V shed 6 bases and J 4 bases; nucleotides not matched to a gene: 8. This CDR3 has 15 amino acids. CDR1 LNHDA and CDR2 SQIVND come from the germline V gene (reference sequence). CDR3 amino acids: CASSLAGGQQYEQYF. CDR3 coding DNA: TGTGCCAGTAGCCTAGCGGGGGGCCAGCAGTACGAGCAGTACTTC.

J is TRBJ2-3 and V is TRBV7-9; no clear D. The germline CDR1 and CDR2 sequences are SEHNR and FQNEAQ (reference sequence). The CDR3 consists of 14 residues. Trimming removed 7 bases at V and 0 bases at J, with 11 bases between. Here the CDR3 DNA reads TGTGCCAGCAACCACTTCTCTAGCACAGATACGCAGTATTTT. This codes for CASNHFSSTDTQYF.

The chain employs TRBV11-2 and TRBJ1-2; D is possibly TRBD1 (6 bases). CDR1 is SGHAT, CDR2 FQNNGV, per germline. The CDR3 has 18 amino acids. V shed 1 base and J shed 7 bases, with 25 bases lying between them. Here the CDR3 DNA reads TGTGCCAGCAGCTTAGTTAGGGGGGGAACCACCGGGCTGATTGGCTACACCTTC. This translates into CASSLVRGGTTGLIGYTF. Full variable domain (rest looked up from reference TRBV11-2 and TRBJ1-2): EAGVAQSPRYKIIEKRQSVAFWCNPISGHATLYWYQQILGQGPKLLIQFQNNGVVDDSQLPKDRFSAERLKGVDSTLKIQPAKLEDSAVYLCASSLVRGGTTGLIGYTFGSGTRLTVV.